These 14 T cell receptor beta chains came from one sample sequenced in a study of tumor-infiltrating lymphocytes in primary liver carcinoma. It was unsorted whole blood that yielded blood RNA, and germline DNA was also extracted. The input was roughly 0.5 ug total RNA; TCR beta cDNA was made from it with a constant-region primer. Slightly modified ARM-PCR with three nested multiplex PCR rounds yielded TCR beta libraries. PCR rounds one and two used TRBV1-TRBV30 forward primers with a C-beta reverse primer for approximately 11 cycles each. From the multiplex PCR reads, TCRdb called clonotypes with MiXCR, one entry per CDR3 protein. In the table there are approximately 340,000 distinct CDR3 sequences, less than 70% of which are singletons. The sample comprised peripheral blood. The receptors were sampled from a man in his forties with primary liver carcinoma and hepatitis B virus infection.

About this clonotype: One end of the junction does not line up with germline, which may come from a read error. The CDR3 spells CASSYGSCTEALF. DNA for the CDR3: TGTGCCAGCAGCTACGGGTCATGCACGGAAGCTTTATTT. The V gene is TRBV11-1, the J gene TRBJ1-1; D unclear. This CDR3 is built from 13 residues. Germline assignment: CDR1 SGHAT and CDR2 FQDESV (reference sequence).

With regard to this clonotype: The junction shows a germline mismatch at one end, possibly a read error. The V call is TRBV11-2, the J call TRBJ1-6; D not resolved. Germline CDR1 is SGHAT and CDR2 is FQNNGV. The length of the CDR3 is 14 residues. The CDR3 here is CTSSLDVYRLTLHF. CDR3 nucleotide sequence: TGTACCAGCAGCCTTGATGTTTATAGACTCACCCTCCACTTT.

The table lists this clonotype with a few counts. The chain carries TRBV28 and TRBJ1-4, with TRBD1 matching 9 bases. Germline values: CDR1 MDHEN, CDR2 SYDVKM. Trimming at V came to 3 bases and at J to 10 bases, leaving 6 bases not matched to a gene. The CDR3 sequence is 14 residues long. The CDR3 nucleotides read TGTGCCAGCAGTTTCCGGACAGGGGATAGAAAACTGTTTTTT. Its protein is CASSFRTGDRKLFF.

Notes on this clonotype: The junction departs from germline at one end; a sequencing error may be responsible. The genes are TRBV11-2 and TRBJ2-2; perhaps TRBD2 as D (6 bases). The CDR3 sequence is 15 residues long. Germline V lookup: CDR1 SGHAT, CDR2 FQNNGV. The CDR3 DNA follows: TGTGCCAGCAGCTTAGCTTCCTCCAACACCGGGGGGCTGTTTTTT. Translated: CASSLASSNTGGLFF. Supplemented by reference TRBV11-2 and TRBJ2-2, the full variable domain reads EAGVAQSPRYKIIEKRQSVAFWCNPISGHATLYWYQQILGQGPKLLIQFQNNGVVDDSQLPKDRFSAERLKGVDSTLKIQPAKLEDSAVYLCASSLASSNTGGLFFGEGSRLTVL.

To note about this clonotype: This may be a read error, as it is one base from a much larger clone. The chain combines TRBV6-1 with TRBJ1-5; D unclear. Germline CDR1 MNHNS, CDR2 SASEGT. With 5 bases removed from V and 7 bases from J, the gap between germline ends came to 12 bases. CDR3 length: 13 residues. In DNA form, the CDR3 reads TGTGCCAGCAGTTCGGGCCGTTTACAGCCCCAGCATTTT. Translation gives CASSSGRLQPQHF.

Turning to this clonotype: This may stem from a read error, because a much larger clone lies one nucleotide away. This chain links TRBV4-2 with TRBJ2-1; possibly TRBD2 for D (6 bases). From germline, CDR1 is LGHNA and CDR2 YNFKEQ. The CDR3 is 14 amino acids. Here the CDR3 DNA reads TGTGCCGGCAGCCAAGCGGGTAATTACAATGAGCAGTTCTTC. Translated: CAGSQAGNYNEQFF.

A remark on this clonotype: As the CDR3 is not closed by the conserved phenylalanine or tryptophan, this likely results from a read error. V and J are TRBV28 and TRBJ1-5, with D hard to call. This CDR3 spans 14 amino acids. Germline V gene lookup returns CDR1 MDHEN and CDR2 SYDVKM. V was shortened by 6 bases and J by 3 bases, with 12 bases between the two germline ends. The CDR3 DNA sequence: TGTGCCAGCAGCCCCGAGGTGATCAATCAGCCCCAGCATCTT. Protein product: CASSPEVINQPQHL.

This clonotype was detected a few times. The chain combines TRBV6-1 with TRBJ2-7; TRBD1 is a possible D gene (5 bases). The V and J ends lost 2 bases and 1 base respectively, with 12 bases between them. CDR1 is MNHNS and CDR2 is SASEGT in the germline V gene. The CDR3 is made up of 15 amino acids. The CDR3 DNA follows: TGTGCCAGCAGTGAATACTGGACACCATCCTACGAGCAGTACTTC. Residues: CASSEYWTPSYEQYF.

A word on this clonotype: A much bigger clone sits one base away, suggesting this may be a read error. The rearrangement links TRBV5-1 to TRBJ2-7; D ambiguous. The CDR3 totals 13 residues. Germline CDR1 reads SGHRS; CDR2 reads YFSETQ. Trimming stripped 3 bases from V and 9 bases from J, with 16 bases between. The CDR3 nucleotides read TGCGCCAGCAGCTCGACTGTGTCCGACGGGCAGTACTTC. Translating it yields CASSSTVSDGQYF.

Comment on this clonotype: A junction boundary mismatches the germline segment, possibly from a read error. The chain recombines TRBV11-1 with TRBJ2-1; 13 bases agree with TRBD2. CDR1 SGHAT and CDR2 FQDESV come from the germline V gene (reference sequence). The CDR3 is 14 residues long. The CDR3 is CVSSYGLAGVEQFF. The CDR3 nucleotides are TGTGTCAGCAGCTATGGACTAGCGGGAGTTGAGCAGTTCTTC.

Notes on this clonotype: One junction end does not reproduce the germline sequence, and a read error may be involved. The chain carries TRBV11-2 and TRBJ1-2; the D is unclear. The germline gives CDR1 SGHAT, CDR2 FQNNGV. The CDR3 spans 14 residues. CDR3 loop: CASSLDRVGDGYNF. CDR3 DNA sequence: TGTGCCAGCAGCTTAGATCGTGTGGGAGATGGCTACAACTTC.

V and J are TRBV7-9 and TRBJ2-2; D gene uncertain. The CDR3 sequence is 15 residues long. The V end was cut by 5 bases, the J end by 5 bases, with 15 bases between. From germline, CDR1 is SEHNR and CDR2 FQNEAQ (reference sequence). In DNA, the CDR3 is TGTGCCAGCAGCCCGCCCGAAGGCCCTACCGGGGAGCTGTTTTTT. The encoded protein is CASSPPEGPTGELFF.

The chain combines TRBV30 with TRBJ2-3; D not certain. Germline CDR1 reads GTSNPN; CDR2 reads SVGIG (reference sequence). The CDR3 runs to 10 residues. V gave up 6 bases and J gave up 4 bases, with 5 bases separating them. The CDR3 region is CACCSDTQYF. The CDR3 coding sequence is TGTGCCTGTTGCTCAGATACGCAGTATTTT.

The chain combines TRBV19 with TRBJ2-3; maybe TRBD2 (5 bases). There are 17 residues in the CDR3. CDR1 and CDR2 from the germline V gene are LNHDA and SQIVND (reference sequence). Trimming left V 5 bases short and J 10 bases short, with 28 bases between. CDR3 amino acids: CASSALEASLLFSAQYF. The CDR3 bases are TGTGCCAGTAGTGCCCTTGAAGCTAGCCTCCTTTTCTCTGCGCAGTATTTT.